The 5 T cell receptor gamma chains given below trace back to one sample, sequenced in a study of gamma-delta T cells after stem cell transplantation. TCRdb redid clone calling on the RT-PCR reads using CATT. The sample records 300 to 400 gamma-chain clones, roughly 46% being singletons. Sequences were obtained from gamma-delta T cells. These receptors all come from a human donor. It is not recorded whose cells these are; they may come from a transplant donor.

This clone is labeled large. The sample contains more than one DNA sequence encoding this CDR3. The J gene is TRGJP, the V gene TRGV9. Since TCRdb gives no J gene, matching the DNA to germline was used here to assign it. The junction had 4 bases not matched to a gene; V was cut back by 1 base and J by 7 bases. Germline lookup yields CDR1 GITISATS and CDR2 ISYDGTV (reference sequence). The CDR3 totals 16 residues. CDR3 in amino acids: CALWEVLELGKKIKVF. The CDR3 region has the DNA TGTGCCTTGTGGGAGGTCTTGGAGTTGGGCAAAAAAATCAAGGTATTT.

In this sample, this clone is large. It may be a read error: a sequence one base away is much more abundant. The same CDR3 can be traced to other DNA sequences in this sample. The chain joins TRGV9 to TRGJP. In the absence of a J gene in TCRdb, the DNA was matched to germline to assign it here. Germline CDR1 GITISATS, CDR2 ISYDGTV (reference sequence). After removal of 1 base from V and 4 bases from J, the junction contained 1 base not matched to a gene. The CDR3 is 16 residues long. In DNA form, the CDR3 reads TGTGCCTTGTGGGAGGTTCAAGAGTTGGGCAAAAAAATCAAGGTATTT. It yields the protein CALWEVQELGKKIKVF.

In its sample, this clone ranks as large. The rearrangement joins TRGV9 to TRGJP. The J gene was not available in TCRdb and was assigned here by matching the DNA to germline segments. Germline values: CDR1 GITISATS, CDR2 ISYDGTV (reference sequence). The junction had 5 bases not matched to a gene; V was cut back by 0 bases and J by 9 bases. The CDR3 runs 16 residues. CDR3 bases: TGTGCCTTGTGGGAGGTGCACTCGTTGGGCAAAAAAATCAAGGTATTT. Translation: CALWEVHSLGKKIKVF.

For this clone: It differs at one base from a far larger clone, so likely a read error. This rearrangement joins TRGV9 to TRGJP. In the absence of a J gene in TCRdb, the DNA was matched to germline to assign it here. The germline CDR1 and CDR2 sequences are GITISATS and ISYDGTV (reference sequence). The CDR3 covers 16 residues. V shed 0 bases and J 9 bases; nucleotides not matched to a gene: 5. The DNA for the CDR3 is TGTGCCTTGTGGGAGGTGCAGGGGTTGGGCAAAAAAATCAAGGTATTT. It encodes CALWEVQGLGKKIKVF.

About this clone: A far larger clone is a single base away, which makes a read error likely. CDR3 sequence: CALWEVWESGKKIKVF. The CDR3, as DNA: TGTGCCTTGTGGGAGGTGTGGGAGTCGGGCAAAAAAATCAAGGTATTT. The chain uses TRGV9 and TRGJP. The J gene is absent in TCRdb and was assigned here via DNA matching to germline. The CDR3 contains 16 residues. The germline V gene encodes CDR1 GITISATS and CDR2 ISYDGTV (reference sequence).